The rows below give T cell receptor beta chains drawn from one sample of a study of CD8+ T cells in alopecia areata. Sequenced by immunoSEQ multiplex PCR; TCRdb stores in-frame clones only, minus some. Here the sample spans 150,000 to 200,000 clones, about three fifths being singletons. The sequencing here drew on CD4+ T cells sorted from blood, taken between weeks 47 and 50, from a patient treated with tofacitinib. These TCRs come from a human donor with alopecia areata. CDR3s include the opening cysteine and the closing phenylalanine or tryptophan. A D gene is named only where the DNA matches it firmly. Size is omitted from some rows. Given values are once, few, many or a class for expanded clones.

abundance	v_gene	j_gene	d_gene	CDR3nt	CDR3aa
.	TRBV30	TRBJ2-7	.	TGTGCCTGGAGTGCATCCCTAGGGTACGAGCAGTACTTC	CAWSASLGYEQYF
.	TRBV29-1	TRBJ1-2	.	TGCAGCGTTGGAGACAGCCTTGGAGGCTACACCTTC	CSVGDSLGGYTF
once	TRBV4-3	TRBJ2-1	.	TGCGCCAGCAGCCAAGAAGGCAGGCGCTACAATGAGCAGTTCTTC	CASSQEGRRYNEQFF
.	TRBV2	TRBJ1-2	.	TGTGCCAGCAGTTCAGGGTTTGGTGGCTACACCTTC	CASSSGFGGYTF
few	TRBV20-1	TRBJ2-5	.	TGCAGTGCTAGAAAACAAGAGACCCAGTACTTC	CSARKQETQYF
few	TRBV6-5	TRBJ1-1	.	TGTGCCAGCAGTTCGGCAGACATGAACACTGAAGCTTTCTTT	CASSSADMNTEAFF
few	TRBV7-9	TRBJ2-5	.	TGTGCCAGCAGTGCACCGTACGAGACCCAGTACTTC	CASSAPYETQYF
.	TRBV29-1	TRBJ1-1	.	TGCAGCGTTGTCACGGTTGAAGCTTTCTTT	CSVVTVEAFF
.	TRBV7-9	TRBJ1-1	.	TGTGCCAGCACCGACAACAGTCGCGGCACTGAAGCTTTCTTT	CASTDNSRGTEAFF
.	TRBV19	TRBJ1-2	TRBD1	TGTGCCACCTGGGCAGGGGGTCATGGCTACACCTTC	CATWAGGHGYTF
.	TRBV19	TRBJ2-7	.	TGTGCCAGTAGTGGGAGAGGGGTTGGGGAGCAGTACTTC	CASSGRGVGEQYF
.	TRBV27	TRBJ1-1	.	TGTGCCAGCAGTCCGGCCCACGCGGGGCCTGAAGCTTTCTTT	CASSPAHAGPEAFF
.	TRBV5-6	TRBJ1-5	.	TGTGCCAGCAGCCCTGCAGGGAATCAGCCCCAGCATTTT	CASSPAGNQPQHF
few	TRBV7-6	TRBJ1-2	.	TGTGCCAGCAGCTTAGCCCAGGGAGGTGGCTACACCTTC	CASSLAQGGGYTF
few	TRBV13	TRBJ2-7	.	TGTGCCAGCAGCTTAGGCCAAATTGGGAGCTCCTACGAGCAGTACTTC	CASSLGQIGSSYEQYF
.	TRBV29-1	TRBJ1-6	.	TGCAGCGTCCGGGACACCGCGAATTCACCCCTCCACTTT	CSVRDTANSPLHF
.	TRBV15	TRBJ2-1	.	TGTGCCACAAGCATATGGCCCGCGGACAATGAGCAGTTCTTC	CATSIWPADNEQFF
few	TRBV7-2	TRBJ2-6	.	TGTGCCAGCAGCTTTGCTGGGGCCAACGTCCTGACTTTC	CASSFAGANVLTF
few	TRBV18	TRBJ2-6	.	TGTGCCAGCTCACCACCGACGGGTGGGCCGACTGGGGCCAACGTCCTGACTTTC	CASSPPTGGPTGANVLTF
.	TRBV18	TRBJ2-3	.	TGTGCCAGCTCCCACGACAGGCGGAGGATCACAGATACGCAGTATTTT	CASSHDRRRITDTQYF
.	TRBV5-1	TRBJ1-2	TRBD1	TGCGCCAGCAGCTTGCAGGGGGATAACTATGGCTACACCTTC	CASSLQGDNYGYTF
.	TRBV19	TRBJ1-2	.	TGTGCCAGTAGTGCTCTTCCGGGGTTTACCAACTATGGCTACACCTTC	CASSALPGFTNYGYTF
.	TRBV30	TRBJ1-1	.	TGTGCCTGGAGTGCACAGAGAAACACTGAAGCTTTCTTT	CAWSAQRNTEAFF
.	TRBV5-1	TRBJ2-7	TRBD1	TGCGCCAGCAGCATCGGGACAGATTACGAGCAGTACTTC	CASSIGTDYEQYF
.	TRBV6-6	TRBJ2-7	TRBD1	TGTGCCAGCAGTCCGACGACAGGGGCCTACGAGCAGTACTTC	CASSPTTGAYEQYF
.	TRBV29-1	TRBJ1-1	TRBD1	TGCAGCGTTGAAGAAGGGACAGGGGGCAACACTGAAGCTTTCTTT	CSVEEGTGGNTEAFF
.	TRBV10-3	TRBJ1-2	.	TGTGCCATTACCCTTGTTGCTGGCGGCCATGGCTACACCTTC	CAITLVAGGHGYTF
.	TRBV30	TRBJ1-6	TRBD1	TGTGCCTGGCAGGGGGTTGGATCACCCCTCCACTTT	CAWQGVGSPLHF
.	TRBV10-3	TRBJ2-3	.	TGTGCCATCAGTCCCGGGCCCACAGATACGCAGTATTTT	CAISPGPTDTQYF
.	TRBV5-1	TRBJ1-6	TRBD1	TGCGCCAGCAGCTCAGGACAGGGATTGGCTTCACCCCTCCACTTT	CASSSGQGLASPLHF
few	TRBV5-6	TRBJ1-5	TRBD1	TGTGCCAGCAGCTTGAAGGGGGCAGGAGGCAATCAGCCCCAGCATTTT	CASSLKGAGGNQPQHF
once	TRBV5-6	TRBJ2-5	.	TGTGCCAGCAGCTTGTTCGGGGAGACCCAGTACTTC	CASSLFGETQYF
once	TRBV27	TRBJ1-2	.	TGTGCCAGCAGTTTTATCGAGGGCTGGGGCTACACCTTC	CASSFIEGWGYTF
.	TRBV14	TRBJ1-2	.	TGTGCCAGCCGCCTGGGCAATTCCTATGGCTACACCTTC	CASRLGNSYGYTF
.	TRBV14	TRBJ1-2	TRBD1	TGTGCCAGCAGCCAAGGACAGGGCCATAACTATGGCTACACCTTC	CASSQGQGHNYGYTF
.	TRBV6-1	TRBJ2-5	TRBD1	TGTGCCAGCAGTGGACCGGGACAGGTCACCCAGTACTTC	CASSGPGQVTQYF
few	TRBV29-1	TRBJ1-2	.	TGCAGCGTTGGTAGCAGCTCAAAGGGCTACACCTTC	CSVGSSSKGYTF
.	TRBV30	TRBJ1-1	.	TGTGCCTGGAGTGCCCGGACAGCCACTGAAGCTTTCTTT	CAWSARTATEAFF
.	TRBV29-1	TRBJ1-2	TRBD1	TGCACCGCGGACAGGGTGAACTATGGCTACACCTTC	CTADRVNYGYTF
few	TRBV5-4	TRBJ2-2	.	TGTGCCAGCAGCTGGAACATAGTTTCGAACACCGGGGAGCTGTTTTTT	CASSWNIVSNTGELFF
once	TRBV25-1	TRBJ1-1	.	TGTGCCAGCAGTGAAGGTCAGAACACTGAAGCTTTCTTT	CASSEGQNTEAFF
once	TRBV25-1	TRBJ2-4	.	TGTGCCAGCAGTGACCGGGACGTAGCCAAAAACATTCAGTACTTC	CASSDRDVAKNIQYF
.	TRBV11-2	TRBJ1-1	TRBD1	TGTGCCAGCAGGTATACAGGGGGCACTGAAGCTTTCTTT	CASRYTGGTEAFF
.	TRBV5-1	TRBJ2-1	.	TGCGCCAGCAGCCCGGACGGAAACTCCTACAATGAGCAGTTCTTC	CASSPDGNSYNEQFF
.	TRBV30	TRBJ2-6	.	TGTGCCCTGGCCGTTTCTGGGGCCAACGTCCTGACTTTC	CALAVSGANVLTF
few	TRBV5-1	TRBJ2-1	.	TGCGCCAGCAGCTTGGTTGGGGGTGAAGGCTACAATGAGCAGTTCTTC	CASSLVGGEGYNEQFF